One T cell receptor beta chain is described in this entry. The data originate from a study of cytomegalovirus exposure and HLA in healthy donors. It was with 60 Vbeta and 13 Jbeta primers that the PCR ran. The protocol was immunoSEQ multiplex PCR, while the TCRdb copy is restricted to in-frame clones and leaves out a portion. The data contain roughly 150,000 clones, more than 80% of them seen just once; the ten biggest clones take up 3.5% to 5.5%. The receptor was isolated from a woman aged 40 to 50 in good health and CMV-seropositive. What was sequenced was PBMCs.

The CDR3 protein is CSATPPGLGTDTQYF. DNA for the CDR3: TGCAGCGCCACTCCCCCCGGGTTGGGTACAGATACGCAGTATTTT. The V gene is TRBV29-1, the J gene TRBJ2-3; D unresolved. V lost 7 bases, J lost 3 bases, and 20 bases lay in between. This CDR3 is built from 15 residues. Per the germline V gene, CDR1 is SQVTM and CDR2 is ANQGSEA.